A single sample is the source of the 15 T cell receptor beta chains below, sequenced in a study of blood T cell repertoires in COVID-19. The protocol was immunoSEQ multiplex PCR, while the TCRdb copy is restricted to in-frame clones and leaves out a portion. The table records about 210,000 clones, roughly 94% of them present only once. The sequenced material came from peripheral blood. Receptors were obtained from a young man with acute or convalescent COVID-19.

In DNA form, the CDR3 reads TGTGCCAGCAGCCCCCGGTCGGAGCCAGGGTACGAGCAGTACTTC. This gives the protein CASSPRSEPGYEQYF. The chain employs TRBV7-8 and TRBJ2-7, with D tentatively TRBD1 (5 bases). This CDR3 has 15 amino acids. V was trimmed by 5 bases and J by 4 bases, leaving 18 bases between them. Germline values: CDR1 SGHVS, CDR2 FQNEAQ.

CDR3 in DNA: TGTGCCAGCAGTCCCAACAGGGTTAGGGGCGAGCAGTACTTC. Protein: CASSPNRVRGEQYF. The V and J genes are TRBV28 and TRBJ2-7; D might be TRBD1 (6 bases). V lost 5 bases and J 6 bases, leaving 17 bases between the germline ends. CDR3 length equals 14 residues. The germline gives CDR1 MDHEN, CDR2 SYDVKM. Combining the CDR3 with reference TRBV28 and TRBJ2-7 gives the whole variable domain DVKVTQSSRYLVKRTGEKVFLECVQDMDHENMFWYRQDPGLGLRLIYFSYDVKMKEKGDIPEGYSVSREKKERFSLILESASTNQTSMYLCASSPNRVRGEQYFGPGTRLTVT.

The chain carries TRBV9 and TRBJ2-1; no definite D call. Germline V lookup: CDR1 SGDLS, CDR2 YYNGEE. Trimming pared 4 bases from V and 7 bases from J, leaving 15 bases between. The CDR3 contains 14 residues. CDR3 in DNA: TGTGCCAGCAGCACCCTTTCTAGGATTAATGAGCAGTTCTTC. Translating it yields CASSTLSRINEQFF.

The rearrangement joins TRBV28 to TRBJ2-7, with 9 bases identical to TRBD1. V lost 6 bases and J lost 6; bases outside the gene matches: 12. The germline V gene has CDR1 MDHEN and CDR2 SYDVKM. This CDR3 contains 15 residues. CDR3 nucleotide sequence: TGTGCCAGCAGGGGGGCGGACAGGGGATTAGGCGAGCAGTACTTC. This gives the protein CASRGADRGLGEQYF.

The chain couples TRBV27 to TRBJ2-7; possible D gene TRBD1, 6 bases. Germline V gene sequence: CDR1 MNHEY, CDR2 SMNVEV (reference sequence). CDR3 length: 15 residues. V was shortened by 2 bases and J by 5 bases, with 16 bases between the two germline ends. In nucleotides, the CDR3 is TGTGCCAGCAGTTTAACTGTACAGGGTACCCACGAGCAGTACTTC. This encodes CASSLTVQGTHEQYF.

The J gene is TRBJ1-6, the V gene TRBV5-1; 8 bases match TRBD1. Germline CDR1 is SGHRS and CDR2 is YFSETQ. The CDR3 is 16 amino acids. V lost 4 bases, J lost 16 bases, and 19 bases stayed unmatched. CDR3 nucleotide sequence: TGCGCCAGCAGCACTGGGACAGGCGCCCATTTGGCTCGTCTCCACTTT. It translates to CASSTGTGAHLARLHF.

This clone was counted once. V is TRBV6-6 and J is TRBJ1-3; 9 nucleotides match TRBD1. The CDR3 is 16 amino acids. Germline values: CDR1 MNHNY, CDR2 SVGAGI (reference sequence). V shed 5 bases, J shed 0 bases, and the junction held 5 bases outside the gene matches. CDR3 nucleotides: TGTGCCAGCAGTCGCCGGGACAGGGACTCTGGAAACACCATATATTTT. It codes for CASSRRDRDSGNTIYF.

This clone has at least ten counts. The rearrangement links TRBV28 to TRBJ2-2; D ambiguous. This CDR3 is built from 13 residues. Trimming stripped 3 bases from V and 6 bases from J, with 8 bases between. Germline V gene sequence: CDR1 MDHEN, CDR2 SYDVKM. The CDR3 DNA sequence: TGTGCCAGCAGTTTTCAGGAAGCCGGGGAGCTGTTTTTT. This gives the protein CASSFQEAGELFF. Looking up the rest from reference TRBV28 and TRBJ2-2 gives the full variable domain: DVKVTQSSRYLVKRTGEKVFLECVQDMDHENMFWYRQDPGLGLRLIYFSYDVKMKEKGDIPEGYSVSREKKERFSLILESASTNQTSMYLCASSFQEAGELFFGEGSRLTVL.

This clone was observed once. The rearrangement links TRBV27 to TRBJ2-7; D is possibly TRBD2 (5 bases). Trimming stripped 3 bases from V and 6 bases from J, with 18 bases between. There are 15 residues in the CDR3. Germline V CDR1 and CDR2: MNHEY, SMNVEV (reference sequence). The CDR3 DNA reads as TGTGCCAGCAGTTTCCGGGAACCCAACCAGGCCGAGCAGTACTTC. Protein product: CASSFREPNQAEQYF.

The CDR3 reads CASRRQGINYEQYF. DNA of the CDR3: TGTGCCAGCAGACGACAGGGAATCAACTACGAGCAGTACTTC. The rearrangement joins TRBV2 to TRBJ2-7; 7 bases map to TRBD1. The CDR3 runs to 14 residues. Germline CDR1 SNHLY, CDR2 FYNNEI. J was trimmed by 3 bases and V by 6 bases; bases with no gene match: 8.

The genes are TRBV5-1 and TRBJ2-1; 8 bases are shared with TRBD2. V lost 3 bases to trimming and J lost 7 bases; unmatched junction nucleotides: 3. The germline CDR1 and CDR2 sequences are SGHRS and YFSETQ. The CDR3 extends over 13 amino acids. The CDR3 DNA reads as TGCGCCAGCAGCTACATAGCGGGGAATGAGCAGTTCTTC. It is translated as CASSYIAGNEQFF.

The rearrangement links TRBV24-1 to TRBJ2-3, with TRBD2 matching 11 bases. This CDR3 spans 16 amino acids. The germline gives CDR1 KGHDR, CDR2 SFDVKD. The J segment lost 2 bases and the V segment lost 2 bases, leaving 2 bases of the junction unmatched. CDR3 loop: CATSDYSGGATDTQYF. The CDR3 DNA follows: TGTGCCACCAGTGATTATAGCGGGGGGGCCACAGATACGCAGTATTTT.

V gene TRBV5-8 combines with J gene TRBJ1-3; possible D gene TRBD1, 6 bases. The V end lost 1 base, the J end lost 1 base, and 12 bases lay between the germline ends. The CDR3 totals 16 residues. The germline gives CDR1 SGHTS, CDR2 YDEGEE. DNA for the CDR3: TGTGCCAGCAGCTTGAATCTCGGGACATCTGGAAACACCATATATTTT. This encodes CASSLNLGTSGNTIYF.

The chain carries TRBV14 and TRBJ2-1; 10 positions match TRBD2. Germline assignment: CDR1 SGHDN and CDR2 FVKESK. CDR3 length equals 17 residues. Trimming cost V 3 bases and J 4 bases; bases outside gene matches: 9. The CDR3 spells CASSHLSGGNSYNEQFF. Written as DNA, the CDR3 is TGTGCCAGCAGCCACCTTAGCGGGGGGAACTCGTACAATGAGCAGTTCTTC.

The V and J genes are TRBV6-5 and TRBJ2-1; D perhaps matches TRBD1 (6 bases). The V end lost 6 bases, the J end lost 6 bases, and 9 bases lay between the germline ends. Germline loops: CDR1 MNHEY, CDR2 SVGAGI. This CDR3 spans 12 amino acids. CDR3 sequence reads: CASSTGSNEQFF. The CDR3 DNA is TGTGCCAGCAGCACAGGGTCCAATGAGCAGTTCTTC.